One and the same sample provided the 20 T cell receptor beta chains below, sequenced in a study of cytomegalovirus exposure and HLA in healthy donors. Some clones are missing from TCRdb's copy, which holds only in-frame ones; the method was immunoSEQ multiplex PCR. The table shows about 73,000 clones, with approximately 95% occurring only once. Material: PBMCs. The source of these receptors is a young man in good health and CMV-seronegative.

This chain links TRBV18 with TRBJ1-3; 7 bases fit TRBD1. Germline V gene lookup returns CDR1 KGHSH and CDR2 LQKENI. V was clipped by 3 bases and J by 3 bases; unmatched bases: 2. The CDR3 spans 14 residues. DNA of the CDR3: TGTGCCAGCTCACCGGACAGGATTGGAAACACCATATATTTT. It is translated as CASSPDRIGNTIYF.

V is TRBV29-1 and J is TRBJ2-1, with TRBD2 identical over 15 bases. Trimming cost V 7 bases and J 7 bases; bases outside gene matches: 5. CDR1 is SQVTM and CDR2 is ANQGSEA in the germline V gene. This CDR3 spans 14 amino acids. This CDR3 is CSATGTSGGNEQFF. The CDR3 DNA sequence: TGCAGCGCGACCGGGACTAGCGGGGGGAATGAGCAGTTCTTC.

The rearrangement links TRBV4-3 to TRBJ2-3; D perhaps matches TRBD2 (6 bases). Trimming pared 4 bases from V and 6 bases from J, leaving 8 bases between. The CDR3 spans 12 residues. Germline V gives CDR1 LGHNA, CDR2 YSLEER. For the CDR3, the DNA is TGCGCCAGCAGCCCGGGGGATGATACGCAGTATTTT. Its protein is CASSPGDDTQYF.

The chain couples TRBV6-5 to TRBJ2-3; perhaps TRBD2 as D (6 bases). The V gene's germline CDR1 is MNHEY and CDR2 SVGAGI. Trimming removed 0 bases from V and 13 bases from J, with 17 bases in between. This CDR3 comprises 14 residues. The CDR3 region is CASSYSIPGTEKYF. The CDR3 DNA follows: TGTGCCAGCAGTTACTCGATCCCCGGGACTGAGAAGTATTTT.

The chain is built from TRBV29-1 and TRBJ1-2, with 9 nucleotides matching TRBD1. The CDR3 covers 13 residues. V shed 7 bases and J 2 bases; nucleotides not matched to a gene: 5. From germline, CDR1 is SQVTM and CDR2 ANQGSEA. The CDR3 protein is CSGKTGGNYGYTF. The CDR3 region has the DNA TGCAGCGGTAAAACAGGGGGCAACTATGGCTACACCTTC.

This chain uses TRBV27 with TRBJ2-1; 13 bases align to TRBD2. Germline V gene sequence: CDR1 MNHEY, CDR2 SMNVEV (reference sequence). The CDR3 runs to 16 residues. Germline trimming cut 6 bases from V and 8 bases from J; bases unmatched to any gene: 10. The CDR3 nucleotides read TGTGCCAGCAGCACCCCACTAGCGGGGGGGCCATATGAGCAGTTCTTC. Protein product: CASSTPLAGGPYEQFF.

The genes are TRBV5-6 and TRBJ2-7; 11 bases agree with TRBD2. The length of the CDR3 is 16 residues. Germline assignment: CDR1 SGHDT and CDR2 YYEEEE. Trimming removed 4 bases from V and 5 bases from J; junction bases left unmatched: 11. In DNA, the CDR3 is TGTGCCAGCAGCCCGGGACTAGCGGTCGGGGCGAACGAGCAGTACTTC. Its translation: CASSPGLAVGANEQYF.

The chain combines TRBV28 with TRBJ1-2, with TRBD1 matching over 7 bases. Germline V gene sequence: CDR1 MDHEN, CDR2 SYDVKM. The CDR3 covers 15 residues. Germline trimming cut 2 bases from V and 3 bases from J; bases unmatched to any gene: 6. CDR3 amino acids: CASSLRGRGDYGYTF. CDR3 nucleotide sequence: TGTGCCAGCAGTTTAAGGGGGCGCGGAGACTATGGCTACACCTTC.

In nucleotides, the CDR3 is TGTGCCAGCAGCGTTACAGGGTCCAACACTGAAGCTTTCTTT. It yields the protein CASSVTGSNTEAFF. This chain uses TRBV9 with TRBJ1-1; D is perhaps TRBD1 (6 bases). Between the trimmed V and J ends, which lost 2 bases and 2 bases, there was a span of 10 bases. The CDR3 covers 14 residues. Germline loops: CDR1 SGDLS, CDR2 YYNGEE.

This rearrangement joins TRBV7-2 to TRBJ1-2; D gene unclear. The V end was cut by 3 bases, the J end by 10 bases, with 9 bases between. This CDR3 has 11 residues. Germline-derived CDR1 and CDR2 are SGHTA and FQGNSA. The CDR3 nucleotides read TGTGCCAGCAGCTTGGGCAGGCTCTACACCTTC. Its translation: CASSLGRLYTF.

The J gene is TRBJ1-1, the V gene TRBV7-3; D gene ambiguous. Trimming shortened V by 1 base and J by 6 bases, and 9 bases separated the two germline ends. The CDR3 has 13 residues. CDR1 and CDR2 (germline): SGHTA, FQGTGA. Written as DNA, the CDR3 is TGTGCCAGCAGCTTAAGACGCGGCTCTGAAGCTTTCTTT. Its protein is CASSLRRGSEAFF.

This chain links TRBV6-1 with TRBJ1-6; unclear D gene. The CDR3 is 13 residues long. V gave up 7 bases and J gave up 8 bases, with 12 bases separating them. The germline CDR1 and CDR2 sequences are MNHNS and SASEGT. CDR3 sequence (DNA): TGTGCCAGCACCCCAAGAGATGATTCACCCCTCCACTTT. Translation: CASTPRDDSPLHF.

The chain employs TRBV6-6 and TRBJ1-1; possibly TRBD1 for D (5 bases). Germline V lookup: CDR1 MNHNY, CDR2 SVGAGI (reference sequence). This CDR3 is built from 13 residues. V was pared by 0 bases and J by 6 bases, with 8 bases between. CDR3 amino acids: CASSYSAQAEAFF. For the CDR3, the DNA is TGTGCCAGCAGTTACTCGGCACAGGCTGAAGCTTTCTTT.

The chain joins TRBV19 to TRBJ1-5; D is unclear. The germline V gene has CDR1 LNHDA and CDR2 SQIVND (reference sequence). Trimming cost V 7 bases and J 0 bases, with 13 bases left between them. CDR3 size: 15 residues. CDR3 amino acids: CASKIARNSNQPQHF. DNA for the CDR3: TGTGCCAGTAAAATAGCGAGGAATAGCAATCAGCCCCAGCATTTT.

The rearrangement joins TRBV6-5 to TRBJ2-1; weak D call: TRBD1 (6 bases). The CDR3 spans 15 residues. CDR1 and CDR2 from the germline V gene are MNHEY and SVGAGI. V gave up 6 bases and J gave up 4 bases, with 16 bases separating them. This CDR3 is CASSYGERGYNEQFF. CDR3 nucleotides: TGTGCCAGCAGCTACGGGGAGAGGGGGTACAATGAGCAGTTCTTC.

The rearrangement links TRBV7-2 to TRBJ1-2; 10 bases match TRBD1. There are 17 residues in the CDR3. The V segment lost 5 bases and the J segment 7 bases; nucleotides outside the gene matches: 16. Germline V gene data show CDR1 as SGHTA and CDR2 as FQGNSA. CDR3 DNA: TGTGCCAGCAGCGCCTGGGGGACAGGGGCTGACGCTTCTGGCTACACCTTC. Translating it yields CASSAWGTGADASGYTF.

The rearrangement uses TRBV30 and TRBJ1-5; no reliable D call. Germline CDR1 reads GTSNPN; CDR2 reads SVGIG (reference sequence). This CDR3 has 13 amino acids. Trimming pared 2 bases from V and 5 bases from J, leaving 10 bases between. In DNA form, the CDR3 reads TGTGCCTGGAGTCTCTCTTTCGATCAGCCCCAGCATTTT. Protein sequence: CAWSLSFDQPQHF.

The CDR3 DNA sequence: TGCGCCAGCAGCCACCGCACCAGACAGGGGCCGAATACGAACACTGAAGCTTTCTTT. Its protein is CASSHRTRQGPNTNTEAFF. V and J are TRBV5-1 and TRBJ1-1, with TRBD1 matching 8 bases. The CDR3 consists of 19 residues. V gave up 4 bases and J gave up 1 base; unmatched junction bases: 18. In germline, CDR1 is SGHRS, CDR2 YFSETQ.

There are a few counts of this clone. The chain combines TRBV9 with TRBJ2-7, with 10 bases lining up with TRBD2. The V gene end was trimmed by 3 bases and the J gene end by 0 bases; junction bases not matched to a gene: 12. Germline values: CDR1 SGDLS, CDR2 YYNGEE. The CDR3 spans 18 residues. CDR3 protein: CASSAGDLSGGSSYEQYF. The CDR3 DNA follows: TGTGCCAGCAGCGCTGGGGACCTTAGCGGGGGGAGCTCCTACGAGCAGTACTTC.

The chain carries TRBV10-1 and TRBJ1-5; D gene ambiguous. The CDR3 spans 16 residues. Germline values: CDR1 WNHNN, CDR2 SYGVQD (reference sequence). The V gene lost 5 bases and the J gene lost 8 bases, with 22 bases spanning the gap. CDR3 residues: CASSNGRYEAGEPQHF. In nucleotides, the CDR3 is TGCGCCAGCAGTAACGGTAGATACGAGGCTGGCGAGCCCCAGCATTTT.